This TCR beta chain was retrieved from a study of T-cell reconstitution after alpha-beta-depleted transplantation in children. Regarding the study as a whole: Surviving recipient T cells and thymic progenitors produced the high day-60 TCRbeta diversity seen in some patients. There were reportedly several hundred expanded graft clones from which alpha-beta T cells came about two months after transplant. The main origin of T-cell counts and diversity one year after transplant was newly produced T cells.

This clonotype has just one count. Antigen specificity is unknown. Unique molecular identifiers were incorporated when the TCRbeta library was constructed. TCRdb reprocessed the PCR reads with MiXCR, giving one entry per CDR3 protein. This table has about 440,000 distinct CDR3 sequences, roughly two fifths appearing once. Trimming removed 7 bases at V and 1 base at J, with 15 bases between. The CDR3 covers 15 residues. Material: PBMCs, obtained before TCRalphabeta/CD19-depleted stem cell transplant. This chain joins TRBV12-3 or TRBV12-4 and TRBJ2-3, with no clear D. This clonotype was obtained from a girl aged 2 to 10 with aplastic anemia, due to receive a stem cell transplant. The chain's CDR3 is CASTVGYLGTDTQYF. CDR3 nucleotide sequence: TGTGCCAGCACCGTAGGCTACCTTGGCACAGATACGCAGTATTTT.